The TCR beta chain described here comes from a study of somatic mutations in cytotoxic T cells in rheumatoid arthritis. Overall study: Patient blood, roughly 33 ml in EDTA, was obtained immediately after diagnosis and prior to the start of any treatment. Findings of the study overall: No age-related increase in CD8+ clonality was seen in healthy controls, but one was seen in rheumatoid arthritis patients. Among fewer than 80 patients, several showed a largest CD8+ clone that surpassed 20% of CD8+ cells.

Worth noting for this clone: Its antigen is not identified.

Measured with immunoSEQ multiplex PCR; TCRdb has only the in-frame clones, and not every one. This sample has approximately 30,000 clones, with about 81% found just once. Germline V CDR1 and CDR2: SGHTA, FQGNSA. The V gene lost 5 bases and the J gene lost 5 bases, with 19 bases spanning the gap. The CDR3 has 16 amino acids. This sequence joins TRBV7-2 and TRBJ2-1; D remains unclear. The clonotype was recovered from an adult with rheumatoid arthritis. The sample was CD8+ T cells sorted from blood. This CDR3 is CASSPDPLNGNNEQFF. In DNA form, the CDR3 reads TGTGCCAGCAGCCCGGACCCGCTAAACGGAAACAATGAGCAGTTCTTC. Complete variable domain (other parts from reference TRBV7-2 and TRBJ2-1): GAGVSQSPSNKVTEKGKDVELRCDPISGHTALYWYRQSLGQGLEFLIYFQGNSAPDKSGLPSDRFSAERTGGSVSTLTIQRTQQEDSAVYLCASSPDPLNGNNEQFFGPGTRLTVL.